This section outlines one T cell receptor beta chain sequence together with its context. No cognate antigen has been identified for it. This probably arose from a read error, given a far larger clone one base away. Healthy HIV-negative adults with no recently reported acute infections or vaccinations were included as donors. Every donor was a Caucasian adult living in Nashville, Tennessee, USA. In the unsorted samples, some 94 million PBMCs were counted, and genomic DNA was extracted using the QIAamp DNA Blood Mini kit. After blood collection by leukapheresis, PBMCs were isolated using Ficoll-Histopaque density gradient centrifugation and then cryopreserved in the vapor phase of liquid nitrogen. This entry is derived from a study of shared clonotypes between healthy human individuals (TCRdb year 2020). In the study overall: A couple of women and a few men aged 18 to 49 years were included in the cohort. To estimate repertoire size and how much clonotypes are shared between individuals, the study performed deep sequencing of blood TCR repertoires from a handful of healthy adults. Different laboratories and diverse techniques were used to prepare libraries and sequence TCR repertoires, to increase sequencing depth and limit assay-specific biases. Between about 0.9 and 10 billion PBMCs per donor were obtained by leukapheresis.

Findings and caveats that apply to the study as a whole: The small number of donors limited the genetic and exposure-history diversity represented. Sampling was limited to blood, and TCR repertoires in tissue likely differ from TCR repertoires in blood. Pairwise subsampling indicated that sequencing depth was expected to affect the degree of clonotype sharing among donors.

Using the deep immunoSEQ assay, multiplex PCR amplified TCR CDR3 regions from genomic DNA. Extracted genomic DNA from each cell subset was distributed evenly across all wells of several immunoSEQ 96-well plates, and each plate was treated as a replicate. Each replicate PCR for unsorted PBMC received 250 to 300 ng genomic DNA, equal to 25,000 to 35,000 T cell genomes. Unsorted PBMC genomic DNA was sequenced across ten immunoSEQ deep assay plates. The purified libraries were quantified using a Qubit 3.0 fluorometer, sized with a Bioanalyzer 2100, and then quantified again using the KAPA Library Quantification kit. Each immunoSEQ 96-well plate was sequenced on its own single-read 150-cycle Illumina NextSeq 550 flow cell. The authors' pipeline ran thus. Because only junctional sequences without quality scores were contained in the immunoSEQ output, filtering matching that applied to full-length reads could not be performed. To assign V/J genes and CDR3, sequences were annotated against IMGT germline references using PyIR, a Python wrapper for IgBLAST v1.9. Reads were removed for weak V/J assignments (E-value above 1e-6), missing CDR3, stop codons, out-of-frame junctions, or ambiguous translated residues. A V3J clonotype was defined by an identical inferred V gene, J gene, and CDR3 amino acid sequence. The percentage overlap between two repertoires was calculated by dividing the number of shared unique clonotypes by the size of the smaller repertoire. RTK rarefaction, the Chao1 estimator, and Recon v2.1 estimates of unobserved clonotypes were used to assess repertoire richness. Imported from immuneACCESS, the table was reduced by TCRdb to in-frame sequences with V and J called. These copies leave out some clones; in studies compared against another copy, an unresolved V gene accounts for under half, and the cause of the remainder is not known. V and J calls and clone size follow that table, whereas D and trimming were derived from the DNA. Present in this sample are some 490,000 clones, about 72% of which were seen just once. The biggest ten clones account for 12% of the sample.

V drops 5 bases and J drops 4 bases, leaving 17 bases in between. CDR1 is given as SEHNR and CDR2 as FQNEAQ, both from the germline V gene (reference sequence). The CDR3 holds 15 amino acids from the cysteine to the phenylalanine. Only CDR3 DNA is held: 45 bases, read in frame from base 1. Here the chain combines TRBV7-9 and TRBJ1-2; the D gene is perhaps TRBD1, on 5 matching bases. Sequenced sample: PBMCs. The sequence was obtained from a woman aged 40-49 years in good health. Some clones in this sample may be carry-over from other donors' samples. The DNA sequence is as follows: TGTGCCAGCAGCCCATCCGGGGCCGAGCCCTATGGCTACACCTTC. Translated, it gives CASSPSGAEPYGYTF. Beyond the CDR3, the reference TRBV7-9 and TRBJ1-2 genes provide the residues; the full variable domain reads: DTGVSQNPRHKITKRGQNVTFRCDPISEHNRLYWYRQTLGQGPEFLTYFQNEAQLEKSRLLSDRFSAERPKGSFSTLEIQRTEQGDSAMYLCASSPSGAEPYGYTFGSGTRLTVV.